Below, 2 T cell receptor beta chains from the same sample are listed, as sequenced in a study of T cells expressing NK-cell markers. Following a re-call of the 5' RACE reads, TCRdb has one entry per CDR3 protein and lacks DNA. This sample carries 400,000 to 500,000 distinct CDR3 sequences, with approximately 7% going to the ten biggest clones. The sequenced sample consisted of blood T cells: a sorted CD56 or NKG2C T cell subset, CD4+ or CD8+ T cells, or bulk PBMC T cells (not recorded which). These receptors were taken from a woman between 18 and 69 years old in good health.

The chain has TRBV5-1 and TRBJ1-4. Germline lookup yields CDR1 SGHRS and CDR2 YFSETQ. The CDR3 spans 16 residues. The CDR3 loop is CASSLAEAGRNEKLFF.

V and J are TRBV6-5 and TRBJ2-7; the TCRdb D gene call, TRBD2, has no DNA to confirm it. The CDR3 loop spans 13 amino acids. The germline V gene has CDR1 MNHEY and CDR2 SVGAGI. CDR3: CASSYGLVYEQYF.